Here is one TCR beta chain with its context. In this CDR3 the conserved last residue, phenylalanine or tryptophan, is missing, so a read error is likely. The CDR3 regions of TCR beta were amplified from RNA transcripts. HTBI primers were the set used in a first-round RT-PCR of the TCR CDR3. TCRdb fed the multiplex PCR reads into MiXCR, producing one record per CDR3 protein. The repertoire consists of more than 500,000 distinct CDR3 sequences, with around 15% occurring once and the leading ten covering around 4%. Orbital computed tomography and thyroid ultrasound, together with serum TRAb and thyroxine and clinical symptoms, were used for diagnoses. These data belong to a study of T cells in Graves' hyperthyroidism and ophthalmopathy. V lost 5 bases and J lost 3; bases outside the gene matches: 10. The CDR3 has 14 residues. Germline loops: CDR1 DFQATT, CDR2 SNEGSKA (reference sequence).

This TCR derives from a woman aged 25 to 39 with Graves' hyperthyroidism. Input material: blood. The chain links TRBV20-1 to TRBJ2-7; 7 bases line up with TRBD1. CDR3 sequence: CSASPDRTNYEQYL. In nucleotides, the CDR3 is TGCAGTGCTTCGCCGGACAGGACGAACTACGAGCAGTACCTC.